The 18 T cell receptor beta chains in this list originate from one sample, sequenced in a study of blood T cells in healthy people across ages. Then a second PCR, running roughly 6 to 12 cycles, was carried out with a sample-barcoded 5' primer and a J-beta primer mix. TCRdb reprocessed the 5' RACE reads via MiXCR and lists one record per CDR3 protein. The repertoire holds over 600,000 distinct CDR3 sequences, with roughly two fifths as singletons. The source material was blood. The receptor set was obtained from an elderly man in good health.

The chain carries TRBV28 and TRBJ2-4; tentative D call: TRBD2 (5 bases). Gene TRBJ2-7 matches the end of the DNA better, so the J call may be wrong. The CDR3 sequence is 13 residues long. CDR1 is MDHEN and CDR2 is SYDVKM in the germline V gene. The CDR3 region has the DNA TGTGCCAGCAGTTTCCTGGGAGTCTACGAGCAGTACTTC. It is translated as CASSFLGVYEQYF.

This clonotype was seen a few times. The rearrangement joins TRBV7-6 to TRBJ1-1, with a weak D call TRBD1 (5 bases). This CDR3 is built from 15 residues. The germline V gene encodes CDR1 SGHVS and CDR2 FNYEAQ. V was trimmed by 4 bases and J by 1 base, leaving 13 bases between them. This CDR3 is CASSSDTSRNTEAFF. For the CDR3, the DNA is TGTGCCAGCAGCTCGGACACATCCCGGAACACTGAAGCTTTCTTT.

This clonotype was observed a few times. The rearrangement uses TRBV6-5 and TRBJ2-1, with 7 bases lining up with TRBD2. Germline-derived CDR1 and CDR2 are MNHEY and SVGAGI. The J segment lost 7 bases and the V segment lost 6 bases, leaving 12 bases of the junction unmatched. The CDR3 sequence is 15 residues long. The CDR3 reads CASRRGTGGRNEQFF. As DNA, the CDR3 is TGTGCCAGCAGACGGGGGACGGGGGGTAGGAATGAGCAGTTCTTC.

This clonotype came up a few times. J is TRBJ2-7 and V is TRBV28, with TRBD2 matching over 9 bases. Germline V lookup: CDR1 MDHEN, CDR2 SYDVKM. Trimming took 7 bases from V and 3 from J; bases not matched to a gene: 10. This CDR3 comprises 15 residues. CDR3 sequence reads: CASNPRVAGVYEQYF. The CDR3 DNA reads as TGTGCCAGCAACCCTCGGGTAGCGGGAGTCTACGAGCAGTACTTC.

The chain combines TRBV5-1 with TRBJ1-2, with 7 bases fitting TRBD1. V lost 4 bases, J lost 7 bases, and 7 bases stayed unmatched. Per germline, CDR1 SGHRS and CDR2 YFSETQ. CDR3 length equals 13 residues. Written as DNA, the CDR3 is TGCGCCAGCAGCGTGGACAGGTCTTTTGGCTACACCTTC. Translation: CASSVDRSFGYTF.

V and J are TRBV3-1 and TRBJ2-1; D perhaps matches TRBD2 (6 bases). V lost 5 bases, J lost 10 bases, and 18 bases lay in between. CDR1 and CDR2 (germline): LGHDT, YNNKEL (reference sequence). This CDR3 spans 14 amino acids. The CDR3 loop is CASSKNWPGREQFF. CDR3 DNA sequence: TGTGCCAGCAGCAAAAACTGGCCGGGGAGGGAGCAGTTCTTC.

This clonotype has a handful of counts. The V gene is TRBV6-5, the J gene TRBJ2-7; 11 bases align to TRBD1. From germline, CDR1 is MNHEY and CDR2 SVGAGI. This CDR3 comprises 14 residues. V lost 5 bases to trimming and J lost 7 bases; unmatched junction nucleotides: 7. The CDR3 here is CASSEGQGAREQYF. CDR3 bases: TGTGCCAGCAGTGAAGGACAGGGGGCGAGGGAGCAGTACTTC.

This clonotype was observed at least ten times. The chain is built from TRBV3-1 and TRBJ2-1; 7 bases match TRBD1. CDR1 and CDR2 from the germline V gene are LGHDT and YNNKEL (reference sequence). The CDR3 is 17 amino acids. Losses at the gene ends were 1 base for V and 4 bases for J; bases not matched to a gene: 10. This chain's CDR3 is CASSQGRPDRRYNEQFF. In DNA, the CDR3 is TGTGCCAGCAGCCAAGGACGACCGGACAGGCGATACAATGAGCAGTTCTTC.

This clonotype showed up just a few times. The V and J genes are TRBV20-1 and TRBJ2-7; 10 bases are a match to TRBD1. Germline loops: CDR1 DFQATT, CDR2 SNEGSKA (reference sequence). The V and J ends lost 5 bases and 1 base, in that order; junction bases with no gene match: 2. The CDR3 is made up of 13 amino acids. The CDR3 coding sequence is TGCAGTGCTGACAGGGGGCTTTCCTACGAGCAGTACTTC. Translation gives CSADRGLSYEQYF.

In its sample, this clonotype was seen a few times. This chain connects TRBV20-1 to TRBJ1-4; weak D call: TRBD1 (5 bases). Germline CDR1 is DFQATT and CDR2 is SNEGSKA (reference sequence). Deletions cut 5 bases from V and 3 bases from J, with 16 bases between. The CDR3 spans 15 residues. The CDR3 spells CSAPEGTDANEKLFF. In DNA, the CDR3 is TGCAGTGCTCCCGAGGGGACCGACGCTAATGAAAAACTGTTTTTT.

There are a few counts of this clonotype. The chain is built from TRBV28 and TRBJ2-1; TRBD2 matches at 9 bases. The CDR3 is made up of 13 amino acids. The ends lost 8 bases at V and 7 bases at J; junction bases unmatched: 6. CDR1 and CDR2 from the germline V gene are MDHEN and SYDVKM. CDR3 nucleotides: TGTGCCAGCGGAGGCGGGAGGGAGAATGAGCAGTTCTTC. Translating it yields CASGGGRENEQFF.

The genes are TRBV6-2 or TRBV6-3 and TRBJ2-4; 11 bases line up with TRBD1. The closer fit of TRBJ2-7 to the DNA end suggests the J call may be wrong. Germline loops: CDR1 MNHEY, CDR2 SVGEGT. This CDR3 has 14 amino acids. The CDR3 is CASIRTGGHHEQYF. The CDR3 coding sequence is TGTGCCAGTATCCGGACAGGGGGCCATCACGAGCAGTACTTC.

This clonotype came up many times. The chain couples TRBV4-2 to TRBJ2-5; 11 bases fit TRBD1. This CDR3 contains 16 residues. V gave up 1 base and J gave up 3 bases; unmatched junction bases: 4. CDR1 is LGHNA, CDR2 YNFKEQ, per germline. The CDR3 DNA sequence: TGTGCCAGCAGCCAAGGGGTGGGACAGGGGGAAGAGACCCAGTACTTC. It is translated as CASSQGVGQGEETQYF.

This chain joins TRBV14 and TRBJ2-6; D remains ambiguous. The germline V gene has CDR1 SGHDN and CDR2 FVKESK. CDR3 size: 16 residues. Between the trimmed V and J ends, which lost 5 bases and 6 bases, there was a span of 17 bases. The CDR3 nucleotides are TGTGCCAGCAGCGCCCGATCCCGAACCGTGGCCAACGTCCTGACTTTC. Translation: CASSARSRTVANVLTF.

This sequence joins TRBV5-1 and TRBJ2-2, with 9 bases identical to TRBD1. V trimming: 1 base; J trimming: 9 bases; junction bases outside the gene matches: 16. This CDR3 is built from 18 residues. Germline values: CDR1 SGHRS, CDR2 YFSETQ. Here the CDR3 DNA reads TGCGCCAGCAGCTTGCCCCCGGGACAGGGAATCCTGGCCAGGGAGCTGTTTTTT. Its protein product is CASSLPPGQGILARELFF.

The CDR3 loop reads CASSQDLGGPSSREQYF. The DNA for the CDR3 is TGCGCCAGCAGCCAAGACTTAGGGGGGCCCTCGAGTAGGGAGCAGTACTTC. The chain couples TRBV4-3 to TRBJ2-7; possibly TRBD1 or TRBD2 for D (6 bases each). The germline CDR1 and CDR2 sequences are LGHNA and YSLEER. Trimming pared 0 bases from V and 7 bases from J, leaving 22 bases between. The CDR3 extends over 17 amino acids.

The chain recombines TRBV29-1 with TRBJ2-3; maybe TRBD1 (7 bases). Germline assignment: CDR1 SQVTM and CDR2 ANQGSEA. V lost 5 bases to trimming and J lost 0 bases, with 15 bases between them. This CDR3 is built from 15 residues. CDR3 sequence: CSVKEGASSTDTQYF. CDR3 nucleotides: TGCAGCGTTAAGGAGGGGGCGTCTAGCACAGATACGCAGTATTTT.

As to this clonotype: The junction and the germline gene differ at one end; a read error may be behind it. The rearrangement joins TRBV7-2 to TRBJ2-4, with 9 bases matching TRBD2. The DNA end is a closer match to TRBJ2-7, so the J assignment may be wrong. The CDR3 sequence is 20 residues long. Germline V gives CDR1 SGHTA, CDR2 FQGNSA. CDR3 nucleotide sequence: TGTGCCAACAGCTTTCGTTCGGGAACGGGGTCGCGCGGGGGGGCCCCCGAGCAGTACTTC. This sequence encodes CANSFRSGTGSRGGAPEQYF.